One and the same sample provided the 5 T cell receptor beta chains below, sequenced in a study of cytomegalovirus exposure and HLA in healthy donors. A multiplex PCR was run with 60 Vbeta primers and 13 Jbeta primers. Assay: immunoSEQ multiplex PCR; the TCRdb copy retains only in-frame clones and omits some. Of over 85,000 clones in the sample, over 75% were seen once. Sequenced input: PBMCs. Receptor source: a middle-aged man in good health and CMV-seronegative.

The chain is built from TRBV6-6 and TRBJ2-1, with 12 bases identical to TRBD2. The V and J ends lost 5 bases and 9 bases, in that order; junction bases with no gene match: 8. Germline CDR1 reads MNHNY; CDR2 reads SVGAGI (reference sequence). The CDR3 covers 15 residues. CDR3 nucleotides: TGTGCCAGCAGTAGCAGGACTAGCGGGGAGGGTGAGCAGTTCTTC. Amino acids: CASSSRTSGEGEQFF.

The rearrangement joins TRBV5-1 to TRBJ2-1; TRBD2 matches 8 bases. The CDR3 consists of 15 residues. CDR1 and CDR2 from the germline V gene are SGHRS and YFSETQ. Trimming took 0 bases from V and 6 from J; bases not matched to a gene: 5. This CDR3 is CASSLVRGGLNEQFF. The CDR3 nucleotides are TGCGCCAGCAGCTTGGTTCGGGGGGGCCTCAATGAGCAGTTCTTC.

This clone was picked up a small number of times. The chain combines TRBV6-1 with TRBJ1-4; TRBD1 aligns across 7 bases. The CDR3 runs to 15 residues. The J segment lost 8 bases and the V segment lost 6 bases, leaving 12 bases of the junction unmatched. In germline, CDR1 is MNHNS, CDR2 SASEGT. The CDR3 is CASRQPTGLKEKLFF. Written as DNA, the CDR3 is TGTGCCAGCAGACAGCCGACAGGGTTAAAAGAAAAACTGTTTTTT.

The J gene is TRBJ2-5, the V gene TRBV10-1, with 7 bases that match TRBD1. V lost 5 bases, J lost 5 bases, and 8 bases stayed unmatched. The CDR3 runs 14 residues. Germline V lookup: CDR1 WNHNN, CDR2 SYGVQD (reference sequence). The DNA for the CDR3 is TGCGCCAGCAGTAATCGGGCAGGGGGTGAGACCCAGTACTTC. Translating it yields CASSNRAGGETQYF.

The gene calls are TRBV7-2 and TRBJ2-5, with 11 bases identical to TRBD2. The CDR3 spans 16 residues. J gave up 4 bases and V 5 bases, and 9 bases lay outside the gene matches. Per the germline V gene, CDR1 is SGHTA and CDR2 is FQGNSA. The CDR3 loop is CASSLGPLAGGETQYF. The CDR3 nucleotides read TGTGCCAGCAGCCTAGGACCCCTAGCGGGAGGAGAGACCCAGTACTTC.